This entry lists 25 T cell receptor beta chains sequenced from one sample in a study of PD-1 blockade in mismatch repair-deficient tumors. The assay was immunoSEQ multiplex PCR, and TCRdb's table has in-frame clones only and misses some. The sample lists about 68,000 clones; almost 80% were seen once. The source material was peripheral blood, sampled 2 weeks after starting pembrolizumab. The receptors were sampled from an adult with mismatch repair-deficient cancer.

CDR3 amino acids: CASSPFVAEAFF. The CDR3 nucleotides are TGTGCCAGCAGCCCGTTCGTCGCTGAAGCTTTCTTT. The V call is TRBV7-9, the J call TRBJ1-1, with no clear D. The CDR3 spans 12 residues. The V gene's germline CDR1 is SEHNR and CDR2 FQNEAQ (reference sequence). Trimming took off 5 bases at V and 6 bases at J, with 10 bases between the two ends.

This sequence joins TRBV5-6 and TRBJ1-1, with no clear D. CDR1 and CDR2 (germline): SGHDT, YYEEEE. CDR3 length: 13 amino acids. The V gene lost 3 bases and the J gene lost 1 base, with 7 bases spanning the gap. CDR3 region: CASSWTENTEAFF. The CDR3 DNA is TGTGCCAGCAGCTGGACGGAGAACACTGAAGCTTTCTTT.

The DNA for the CDR3 is TGTGCCAGCACCAAAACGGGGTTCAAGGGTGAGCAGTTCTTC. Protein sequence: CASTKTGFKGEQFF. The rearrangement joins TRBV25-1 to TRBJ2-1; TRBD2 might be the D (5 bases). The CDR3 totals 14 residues. Between the trimmed V and J ends, which lost 7 bases and 9 bases, there was a span of 19 bases. Germline CDR1 and CDR2: MGHDK and SYGVNS.

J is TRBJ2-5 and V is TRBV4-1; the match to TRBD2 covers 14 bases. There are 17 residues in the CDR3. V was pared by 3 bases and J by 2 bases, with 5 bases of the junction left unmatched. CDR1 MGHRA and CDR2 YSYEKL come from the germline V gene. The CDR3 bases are TGCGCCAGCAGCCACGGACTAGCGGGAGGCAGGCAAGAGACCCAGTACTTC. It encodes CASSHGLAGGRQETQYF.

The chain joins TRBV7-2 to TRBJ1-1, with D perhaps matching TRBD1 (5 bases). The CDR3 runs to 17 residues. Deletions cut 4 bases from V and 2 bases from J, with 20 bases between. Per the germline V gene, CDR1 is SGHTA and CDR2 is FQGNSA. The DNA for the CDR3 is TGTGCCAGCAGCTCGCGTCCGGGATGGGGCCGTAACACTGAAGCTTTCTTT. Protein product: CASSSRPGWGRNTEAFF.

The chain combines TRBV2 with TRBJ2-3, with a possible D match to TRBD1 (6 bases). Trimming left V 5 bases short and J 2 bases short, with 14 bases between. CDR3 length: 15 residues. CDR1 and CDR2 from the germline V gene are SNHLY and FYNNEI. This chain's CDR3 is CASSNRVQSTDTQYF. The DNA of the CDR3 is TGTGCCAGCAGTAACAGGGTTCAATCCACAGATACGCAGTATTTT.

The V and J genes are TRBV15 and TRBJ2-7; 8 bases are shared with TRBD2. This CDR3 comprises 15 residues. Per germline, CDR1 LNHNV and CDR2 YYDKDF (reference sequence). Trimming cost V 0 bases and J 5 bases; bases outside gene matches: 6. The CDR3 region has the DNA TGTGCCACCAGCAGAGAGGGGACTAGAATCGACGAGCAGTACTTC. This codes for CATSREGTRIDEQYF. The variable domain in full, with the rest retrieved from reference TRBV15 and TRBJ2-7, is DAMVIQNPRYQVTQFGKPVTLSCSQTLNHNVMYWYQQKSSQAPKLLFHYYDKDFNNEADTPDNFQSRRPNTSFCFLDIRSPGLGDTAMYLCATSREGTRIDEQYFGPGTRLTVT.

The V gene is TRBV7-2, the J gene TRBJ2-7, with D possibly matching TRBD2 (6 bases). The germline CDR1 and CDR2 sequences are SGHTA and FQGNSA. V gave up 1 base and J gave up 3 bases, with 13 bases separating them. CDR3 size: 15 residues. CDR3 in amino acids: CASSLGSAGFYEQYF. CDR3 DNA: TGTGCCAGCAGCTTAGGTTCTGCGGGATTCTACGAGCAGTACTTC.

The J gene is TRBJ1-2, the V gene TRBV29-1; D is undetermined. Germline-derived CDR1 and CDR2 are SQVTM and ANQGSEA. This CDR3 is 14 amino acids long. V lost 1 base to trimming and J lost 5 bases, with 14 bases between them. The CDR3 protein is CSVEVGSSRYGYTF. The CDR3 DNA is TGCAGCGTTGAAGTCGGGTCCAGTAGGTATGGCTACACCTTC.

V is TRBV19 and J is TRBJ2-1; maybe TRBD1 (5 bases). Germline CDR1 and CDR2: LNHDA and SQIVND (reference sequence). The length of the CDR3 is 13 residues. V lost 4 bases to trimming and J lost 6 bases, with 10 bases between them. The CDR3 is CASSTRQLNEQFF. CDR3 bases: TGTGCCAGTAGTACGAGACAGCTCAATGAGCAGTTCTTC.

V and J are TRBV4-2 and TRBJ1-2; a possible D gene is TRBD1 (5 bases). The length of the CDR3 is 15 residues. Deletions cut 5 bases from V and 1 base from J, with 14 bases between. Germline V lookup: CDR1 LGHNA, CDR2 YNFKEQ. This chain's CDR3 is CASSWGSGSNYGYTF. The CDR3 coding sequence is TGTGCCAGCAGCTGGGGATCAGGGAGTAACTATGGCTACACCTTC.

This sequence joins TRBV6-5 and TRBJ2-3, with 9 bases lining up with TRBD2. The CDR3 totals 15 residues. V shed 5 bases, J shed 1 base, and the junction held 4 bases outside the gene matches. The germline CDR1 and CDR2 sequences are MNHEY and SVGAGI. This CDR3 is CASSTLAGRTDTQYF. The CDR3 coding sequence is TGTGCCAGCAGTACTCTAGCGGGGCGCACAGATACGCAGTATTTT.

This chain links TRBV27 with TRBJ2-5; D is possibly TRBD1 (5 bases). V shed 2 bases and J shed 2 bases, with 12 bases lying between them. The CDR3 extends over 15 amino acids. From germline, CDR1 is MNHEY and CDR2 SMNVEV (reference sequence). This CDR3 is CASSLRLGPQETQYF. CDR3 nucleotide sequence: TGTGCCAGCAGTTTAAGGTTGGGGCCTCAAGAGACCCAGTACTTC.

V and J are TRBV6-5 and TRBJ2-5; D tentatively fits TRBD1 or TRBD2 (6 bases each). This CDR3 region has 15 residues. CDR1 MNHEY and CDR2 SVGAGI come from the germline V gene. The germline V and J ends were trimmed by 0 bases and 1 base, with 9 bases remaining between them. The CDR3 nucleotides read TGTGCCAGCAGTTACTCATGGGGGGCCCAAGAGACCCAGTACTTC. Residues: CASSYSWGAQETQYF.

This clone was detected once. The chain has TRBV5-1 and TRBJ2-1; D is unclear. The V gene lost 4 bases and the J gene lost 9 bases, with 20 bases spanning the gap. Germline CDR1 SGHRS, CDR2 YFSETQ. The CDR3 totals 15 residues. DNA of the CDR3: TGCGCCAGCAGCACCGACTTGCCCGGAGACGGTGAGCAGTTCTTC. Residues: CASSTDLPGDGEQFF.

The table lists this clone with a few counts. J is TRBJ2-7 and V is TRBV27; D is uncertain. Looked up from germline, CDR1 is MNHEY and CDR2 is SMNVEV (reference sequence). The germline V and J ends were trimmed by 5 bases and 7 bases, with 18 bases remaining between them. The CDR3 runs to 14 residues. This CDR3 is CASSTRLNLWEQYF. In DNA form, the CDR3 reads TGTGCCAGCAGTACGAGACTGAACCTATGGGAGCAGTACTTC.

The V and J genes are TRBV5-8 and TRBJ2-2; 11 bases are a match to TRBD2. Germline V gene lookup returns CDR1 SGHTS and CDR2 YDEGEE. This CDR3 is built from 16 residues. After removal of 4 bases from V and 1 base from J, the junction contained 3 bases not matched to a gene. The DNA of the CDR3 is TGTGCCAGCAGCCCAGGGACTAGCGGGAACACCGGGGAGCTGTTTTTT. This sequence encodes CASSPGTSGNTGELFF.

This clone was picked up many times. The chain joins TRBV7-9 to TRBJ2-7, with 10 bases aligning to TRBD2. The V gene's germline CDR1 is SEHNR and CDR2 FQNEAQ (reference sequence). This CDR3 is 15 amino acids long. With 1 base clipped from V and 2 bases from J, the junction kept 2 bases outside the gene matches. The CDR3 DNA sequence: TGTGCCAGCAGCTTAGTTAGCGGGAGGACCTACGAGCAGTACTTC. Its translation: CASSLVSGRTYEQYF.

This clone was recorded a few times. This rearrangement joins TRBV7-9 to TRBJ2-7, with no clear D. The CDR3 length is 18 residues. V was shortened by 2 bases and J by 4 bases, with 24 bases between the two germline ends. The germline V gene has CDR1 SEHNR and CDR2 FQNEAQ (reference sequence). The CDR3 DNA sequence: TGTGCCAGCAGCTTATCATCTAGTGCAGGCCCCGCAAAATACGAGCAGTACTTC. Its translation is CASSLSSSAGPAKYEQYF.

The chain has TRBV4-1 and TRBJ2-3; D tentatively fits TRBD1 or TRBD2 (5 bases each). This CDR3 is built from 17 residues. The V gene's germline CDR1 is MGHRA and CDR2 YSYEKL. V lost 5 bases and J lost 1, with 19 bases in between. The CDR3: CASSSLFLGTRTDTQYF. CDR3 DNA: TGCGCCAGCAGCTCCCTATTTTTGGGGACGCGCACAGATACGCAGTATTTT.

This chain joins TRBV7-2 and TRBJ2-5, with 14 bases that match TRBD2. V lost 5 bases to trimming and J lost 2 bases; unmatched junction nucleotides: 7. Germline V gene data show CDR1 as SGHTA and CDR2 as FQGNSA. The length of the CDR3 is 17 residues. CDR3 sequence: CASSTAGTSGGQETQYF. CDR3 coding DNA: TGTGCCAGCAGCACGGCCGGGACTAGCGGGGGACAAGAGACCCAGTACTTC. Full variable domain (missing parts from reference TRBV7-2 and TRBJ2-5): GAGVSQSPSNKVTEKGKDVELRCDPISGHTALYWYRQSLGQGLEFLIYFQGNSAPDKSGLPSDRFSAERTGGSVSTLTIQRTQQEDSAVYLCASSTAGTSGGQETQYFGPGTRLLVL.

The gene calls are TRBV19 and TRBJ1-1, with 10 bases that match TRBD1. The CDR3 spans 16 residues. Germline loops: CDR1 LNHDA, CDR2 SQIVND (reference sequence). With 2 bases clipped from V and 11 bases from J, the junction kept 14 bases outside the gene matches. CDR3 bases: TGTGCCAGTAGTATACGACACCGGGACAGGGGTCGTTTTGCTTTCTTT. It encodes CASSIRHRDRGRFAFF.

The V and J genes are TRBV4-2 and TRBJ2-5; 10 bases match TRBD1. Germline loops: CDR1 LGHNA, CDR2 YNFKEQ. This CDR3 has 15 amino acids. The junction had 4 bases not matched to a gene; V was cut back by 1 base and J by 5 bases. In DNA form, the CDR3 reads TGTGCCAGCAGCCAAGTACAGGGACAGGGGGAGACCCAGTACTTC. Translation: CASSQVQGQGETQYF.

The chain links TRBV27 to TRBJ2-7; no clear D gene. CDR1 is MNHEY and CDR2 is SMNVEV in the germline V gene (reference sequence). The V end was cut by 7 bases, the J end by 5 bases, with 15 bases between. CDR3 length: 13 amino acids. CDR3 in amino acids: CASTRNDGNEQYF. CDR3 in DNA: TGTGCCAGCACCCGGAACGACGGAAACGAGCAGTACTTC.

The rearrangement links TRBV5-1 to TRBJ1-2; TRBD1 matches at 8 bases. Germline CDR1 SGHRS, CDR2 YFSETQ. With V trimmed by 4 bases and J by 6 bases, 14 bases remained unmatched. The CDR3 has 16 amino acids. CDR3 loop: CASSPDLDRGSHGYTF. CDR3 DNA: TGCGCCAGCAGCCCGGATCTTGACAGGGGAAGCCATGGCTACACCTTC.